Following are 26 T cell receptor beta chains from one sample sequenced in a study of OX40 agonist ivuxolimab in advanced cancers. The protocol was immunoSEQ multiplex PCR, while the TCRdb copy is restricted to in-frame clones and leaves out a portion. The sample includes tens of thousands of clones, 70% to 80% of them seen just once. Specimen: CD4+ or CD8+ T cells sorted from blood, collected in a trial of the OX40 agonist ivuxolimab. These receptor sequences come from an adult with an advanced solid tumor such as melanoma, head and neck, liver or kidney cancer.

Here the CDR3 reads CASKGYGQPQHF. The CDR3 region has the DNA TGTGCCAGCAAAGGGTACGGTCAGCCCCAGCATTTT. The V gene is TRBV6-5, the J gene TRBJ1-5; unclear D gene. Trimming left V 7 bases short and J 6 bases short, with 10 bases between. Germline V gene data show CDR1 as MNHEY and CDR2 as SVGAGI. This CDR3 is 12 amino acids long.

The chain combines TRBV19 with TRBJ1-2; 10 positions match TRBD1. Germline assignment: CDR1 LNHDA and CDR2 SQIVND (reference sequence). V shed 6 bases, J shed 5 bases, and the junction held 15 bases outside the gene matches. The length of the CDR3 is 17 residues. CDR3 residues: CASSIPGQGFKGYGYTF. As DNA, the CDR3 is TGTGCCAGTAGCATACCGGGACAGGGGTTTAAAGGGTATGGCTACACCTTC.

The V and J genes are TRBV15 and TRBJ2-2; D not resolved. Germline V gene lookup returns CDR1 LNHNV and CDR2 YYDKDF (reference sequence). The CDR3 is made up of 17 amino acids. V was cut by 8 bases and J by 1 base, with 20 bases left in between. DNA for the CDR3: TGTGCCACCCGCGTTAAGCATAGCTCCCGGAACACCGGGGAGCTGTTTTTT. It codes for CATRVKHSSRNTGELFF.

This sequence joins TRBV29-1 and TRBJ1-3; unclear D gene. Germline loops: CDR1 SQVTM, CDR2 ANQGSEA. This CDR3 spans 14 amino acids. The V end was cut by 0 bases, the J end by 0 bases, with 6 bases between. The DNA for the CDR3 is TGCAGCGTTGAAGATTGGGGCTCTGGAAACACCATATATTTT. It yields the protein CSVEDWGSGNTIYF.

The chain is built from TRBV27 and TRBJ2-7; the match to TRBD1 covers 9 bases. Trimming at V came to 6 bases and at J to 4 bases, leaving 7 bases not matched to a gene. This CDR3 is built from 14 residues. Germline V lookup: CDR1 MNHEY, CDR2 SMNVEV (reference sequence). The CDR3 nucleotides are TGTGCCAGCAGCGCCGGGACAGGGTTTTACGAGCAGTACTTC. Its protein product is CASSAGTGFYEQYF.

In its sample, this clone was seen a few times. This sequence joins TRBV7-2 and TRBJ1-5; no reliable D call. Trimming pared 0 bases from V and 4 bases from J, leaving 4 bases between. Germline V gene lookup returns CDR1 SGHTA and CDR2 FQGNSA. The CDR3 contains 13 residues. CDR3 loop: CASSLAPNQPQHF. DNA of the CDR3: TGTGCCAGCAGCTTAGCCCCTAATCAGCCCCAGCATTTT.

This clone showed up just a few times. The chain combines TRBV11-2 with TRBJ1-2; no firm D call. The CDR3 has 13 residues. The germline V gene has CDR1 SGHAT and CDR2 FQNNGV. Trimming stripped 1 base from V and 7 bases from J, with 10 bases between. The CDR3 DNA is TGTGCCAGCAGCTTAGTAGAATTGGGTGGCTACACCTTC. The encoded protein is CASSLVELGGYTF.

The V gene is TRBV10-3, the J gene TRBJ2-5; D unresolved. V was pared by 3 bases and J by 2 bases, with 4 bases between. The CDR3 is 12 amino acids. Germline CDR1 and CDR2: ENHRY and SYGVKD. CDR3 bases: TGTGCCATCAGTGACGGGCAAGAGACCCAGTACTTC. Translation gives CAISDGQETQYF.

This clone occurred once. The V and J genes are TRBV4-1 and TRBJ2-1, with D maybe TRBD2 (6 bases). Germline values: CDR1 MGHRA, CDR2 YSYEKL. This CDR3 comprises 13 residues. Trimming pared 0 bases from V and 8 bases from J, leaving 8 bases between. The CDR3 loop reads CASSQDPGDEQFF. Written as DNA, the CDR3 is TGCGCCAGCAGCCAAGATCCGGGGGATGAGCAGTTCTTC.

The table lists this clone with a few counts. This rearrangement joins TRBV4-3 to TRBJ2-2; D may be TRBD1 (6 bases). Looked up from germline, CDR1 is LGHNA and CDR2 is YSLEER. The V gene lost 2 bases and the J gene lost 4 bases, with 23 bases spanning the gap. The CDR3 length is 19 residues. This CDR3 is CASSQQILQGEEITGELFF. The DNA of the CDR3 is TGCGCCAGCAGCCAACAAATACTACAGGGTGAAGAAATCACCGGGGAGCTGTTTTTT.

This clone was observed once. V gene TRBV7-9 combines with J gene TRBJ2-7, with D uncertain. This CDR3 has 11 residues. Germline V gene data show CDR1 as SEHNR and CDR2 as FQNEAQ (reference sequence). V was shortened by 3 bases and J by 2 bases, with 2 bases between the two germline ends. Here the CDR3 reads CASSFTYEQYF. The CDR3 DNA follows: TGTGCCAGCAGCTTTACCTACGAGCAGTACTTC. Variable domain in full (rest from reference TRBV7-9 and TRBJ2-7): DTGVSQNPRHKITKRGQNVTFRCDPISEHNRLYWYRQTLGQGPEFLTYFQNEAQLEKSRLLSDRFSAERPKGSFSTLEIQRTEQGDSAMYLCASSFTYEQYFGPGTRLTVT.

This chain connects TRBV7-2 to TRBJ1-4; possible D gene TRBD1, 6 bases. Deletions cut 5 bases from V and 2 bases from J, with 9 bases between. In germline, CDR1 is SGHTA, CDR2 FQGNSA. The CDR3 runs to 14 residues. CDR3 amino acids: CASSRTATNEKLFF. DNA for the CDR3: TGTGCCAGCAGCCGGACAGCTACTAATGAAAAACTGTTTTTT.

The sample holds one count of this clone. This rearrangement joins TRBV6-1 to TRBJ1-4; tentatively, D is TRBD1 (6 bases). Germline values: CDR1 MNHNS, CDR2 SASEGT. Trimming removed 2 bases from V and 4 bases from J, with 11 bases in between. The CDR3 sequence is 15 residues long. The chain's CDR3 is CASSEWGGGNEKLFF. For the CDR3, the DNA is TGTGCCAGCAGTGAATGGGGAGGGGGTAATGAAAAACTGTTTTTT.

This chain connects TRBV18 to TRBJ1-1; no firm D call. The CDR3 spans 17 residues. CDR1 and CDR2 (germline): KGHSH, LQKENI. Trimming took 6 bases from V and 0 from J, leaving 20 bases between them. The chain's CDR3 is CASSEYATGGVNTEAFF. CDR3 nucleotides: TGTGCCAGCTCCGAGTATGCAACTGGAGGCGTGAACACTGAAGCTTTCTTT.

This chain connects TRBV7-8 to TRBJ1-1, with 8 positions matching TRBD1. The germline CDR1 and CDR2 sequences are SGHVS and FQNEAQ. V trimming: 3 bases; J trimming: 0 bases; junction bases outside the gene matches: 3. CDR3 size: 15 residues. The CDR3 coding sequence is TGTGCCAGCAGCTTCGACAGGGGAATGAACACTGAAGCTTTCTTT. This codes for CASSFDRGMNTEAFF.

CDR3 region: CASKLVWGTEAFF. Here the CDR3 DNA reads TGCGCCAGCAAGCTAGTATGGGGGACTGAAGCTTTCTTT. The genes are TRBV5-1 and TRBJ1-1, with TRBD1 as a possible D gene (5 bases). Per germline, CDR1 SGHRS and CDR2 YFSETQ. Between the trimmed V and J ends, which lost 6 bases and 5 bases, there was a span of 14 bases. CDR3 size: 13 residues.

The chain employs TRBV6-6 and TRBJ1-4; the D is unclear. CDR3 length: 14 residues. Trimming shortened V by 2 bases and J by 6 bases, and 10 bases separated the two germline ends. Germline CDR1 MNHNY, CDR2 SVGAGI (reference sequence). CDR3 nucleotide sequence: TGTGCCAGCAGTTACCCCATCAACTATGAAAAACTGTTTTTT. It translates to CASSYPINYEKLFF.

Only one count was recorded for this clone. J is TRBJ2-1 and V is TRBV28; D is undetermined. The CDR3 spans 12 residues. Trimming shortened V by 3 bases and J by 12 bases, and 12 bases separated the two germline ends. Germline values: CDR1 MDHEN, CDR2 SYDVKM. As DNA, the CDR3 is TGTGCCAGCAGTTTTGGGCCGGGCGCGCAGTTCTTC. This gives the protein CASSFGPGAQFF.

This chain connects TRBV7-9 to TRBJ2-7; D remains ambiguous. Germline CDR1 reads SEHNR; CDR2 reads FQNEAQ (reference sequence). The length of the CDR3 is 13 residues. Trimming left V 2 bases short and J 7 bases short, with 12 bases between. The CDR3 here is CASSLLTQREQYF. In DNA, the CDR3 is TGTGCCAGCAGCTTACTTACCCAAAGGGAGCAGTACTTC.

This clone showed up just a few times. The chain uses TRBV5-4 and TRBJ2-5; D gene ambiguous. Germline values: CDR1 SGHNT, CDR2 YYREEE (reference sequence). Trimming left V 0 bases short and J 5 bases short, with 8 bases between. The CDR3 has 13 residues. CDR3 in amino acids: CASSLDSMETQYF. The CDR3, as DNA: TGTGCCAGCAGCTTGGACAGTATGGAGACCCAGTACTTC.

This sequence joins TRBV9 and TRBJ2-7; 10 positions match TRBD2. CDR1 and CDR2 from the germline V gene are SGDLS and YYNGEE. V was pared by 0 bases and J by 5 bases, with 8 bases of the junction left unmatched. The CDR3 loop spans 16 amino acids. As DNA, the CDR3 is TGTGCCAGCAGCGTAGGACACCTAGCGGGAGCAAACGAGCAGTACTTC. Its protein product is CASSVGHLAGANEQYF. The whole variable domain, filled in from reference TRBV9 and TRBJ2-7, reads DSGVTQTPKHLITATGQRVTLRCSPRSGDLSVYWYQQSLDQGLQFLIQYYNGEERAKGNILERFSAQQFPDLHSELNLSSLELGDSALYFCASSVGHLAGANEQYFGPGTRLTVT.

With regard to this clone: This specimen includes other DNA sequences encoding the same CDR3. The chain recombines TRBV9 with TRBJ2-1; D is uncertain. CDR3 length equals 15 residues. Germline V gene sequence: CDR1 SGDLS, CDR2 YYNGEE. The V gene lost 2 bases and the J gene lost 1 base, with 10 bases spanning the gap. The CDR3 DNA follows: TGTGCCAGCAGCGTCGAAAGGTGGTCCTACAATGAGCAGTTCTTC. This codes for CASSVERWSYNEQFF.

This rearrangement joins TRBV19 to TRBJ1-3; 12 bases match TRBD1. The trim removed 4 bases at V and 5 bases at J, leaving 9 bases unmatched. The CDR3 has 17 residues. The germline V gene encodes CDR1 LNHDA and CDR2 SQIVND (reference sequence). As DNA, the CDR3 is TGTGCCAGTAGTAAACCGGGACAGGGGGCAACGAGAAACACCATATATTTT. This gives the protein CASSKPGQGATRNTIYF.

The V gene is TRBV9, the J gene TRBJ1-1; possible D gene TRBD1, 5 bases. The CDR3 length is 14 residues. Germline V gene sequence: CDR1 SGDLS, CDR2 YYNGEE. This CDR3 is CAYRPDAWNTEAFF. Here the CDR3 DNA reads TGTGCTTACAGGCCGGACGCATGGAACACTGAAGCTTTCTTT.

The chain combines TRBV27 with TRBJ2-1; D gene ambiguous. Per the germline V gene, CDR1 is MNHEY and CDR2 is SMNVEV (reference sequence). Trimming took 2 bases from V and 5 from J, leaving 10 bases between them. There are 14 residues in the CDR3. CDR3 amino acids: CASSLVVANNEQFF. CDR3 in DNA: TGTGCCAGCAGTTTAGTTGTAGCCAACAATGAGCAGTTCTTC.

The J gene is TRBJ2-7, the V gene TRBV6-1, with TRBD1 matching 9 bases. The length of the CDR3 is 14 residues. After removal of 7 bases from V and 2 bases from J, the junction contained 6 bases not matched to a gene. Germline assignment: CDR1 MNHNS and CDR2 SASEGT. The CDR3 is CASNTGTGPYEQYF. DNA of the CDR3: TGTGCCAGCAACACCGGGACAGGGCCCTACGAGCAGTACTTC.